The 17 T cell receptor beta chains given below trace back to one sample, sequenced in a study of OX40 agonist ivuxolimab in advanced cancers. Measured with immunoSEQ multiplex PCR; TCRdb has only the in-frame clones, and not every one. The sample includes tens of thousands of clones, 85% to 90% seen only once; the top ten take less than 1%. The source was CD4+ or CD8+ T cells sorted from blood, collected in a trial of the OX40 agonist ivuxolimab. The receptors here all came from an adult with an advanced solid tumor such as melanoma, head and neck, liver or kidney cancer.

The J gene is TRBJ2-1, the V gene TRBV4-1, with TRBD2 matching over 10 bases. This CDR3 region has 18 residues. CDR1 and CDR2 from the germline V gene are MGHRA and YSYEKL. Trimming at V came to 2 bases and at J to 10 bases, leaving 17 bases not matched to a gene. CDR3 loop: CASSQPVLAGAIFREQFF. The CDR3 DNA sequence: TGCGCCAGCAGCCAACCCGTTCTAGCGGGGGCCATTTTCAGAGAGCAGTTCTTC.

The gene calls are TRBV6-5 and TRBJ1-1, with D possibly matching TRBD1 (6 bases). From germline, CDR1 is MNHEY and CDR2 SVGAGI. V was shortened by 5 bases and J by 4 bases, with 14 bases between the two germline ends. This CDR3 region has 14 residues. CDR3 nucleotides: TGTGCCAGCAGTCTAAACAGGGTTGGCACTGAAGCTTTCTTT. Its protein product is CASSLNRVGTEAFF.

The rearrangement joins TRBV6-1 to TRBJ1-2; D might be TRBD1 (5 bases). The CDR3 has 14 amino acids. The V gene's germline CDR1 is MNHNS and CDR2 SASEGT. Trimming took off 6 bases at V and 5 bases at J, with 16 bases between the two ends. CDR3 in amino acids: CASRERTSTYGYTF. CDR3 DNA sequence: TGTGCCAGCAGGGAAAGGACATCAACTTATGGCTACACCTTC.

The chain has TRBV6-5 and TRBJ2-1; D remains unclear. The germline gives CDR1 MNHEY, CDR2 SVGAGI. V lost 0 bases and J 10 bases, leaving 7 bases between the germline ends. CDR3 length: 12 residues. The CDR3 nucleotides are TGTGCCAGCAGTTACTCGTGGCCGGAGCAGTTCTTC. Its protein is CASSYSWPEQFF.

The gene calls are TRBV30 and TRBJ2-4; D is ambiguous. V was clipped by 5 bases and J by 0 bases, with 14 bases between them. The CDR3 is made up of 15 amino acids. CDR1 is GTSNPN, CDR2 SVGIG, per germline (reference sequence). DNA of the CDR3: TGTGCCTGGGGGGATAGGACCTTAGCCAAAAACATTCAGTACTTC. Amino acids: CAWGDRTLAKNIQYF.

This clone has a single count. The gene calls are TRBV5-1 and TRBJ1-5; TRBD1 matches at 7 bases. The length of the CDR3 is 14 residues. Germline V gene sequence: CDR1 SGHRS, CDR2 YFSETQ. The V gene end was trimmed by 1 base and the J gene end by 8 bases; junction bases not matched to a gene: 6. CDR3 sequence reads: CASSLQGQGEPQHF. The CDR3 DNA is TGCGCCAGCAGCTTGCAGGGCCAGGGGGAGCCCCAGCATTTT.

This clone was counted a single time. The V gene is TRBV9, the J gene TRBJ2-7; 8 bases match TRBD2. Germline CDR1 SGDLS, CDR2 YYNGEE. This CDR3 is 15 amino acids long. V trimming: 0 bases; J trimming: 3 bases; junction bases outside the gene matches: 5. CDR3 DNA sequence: TGTGCCAGCAGCGTAGGTTCACTAGCGGTCTACGAGCAGTACTTC. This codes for CASSVGSLAVYEQYF.

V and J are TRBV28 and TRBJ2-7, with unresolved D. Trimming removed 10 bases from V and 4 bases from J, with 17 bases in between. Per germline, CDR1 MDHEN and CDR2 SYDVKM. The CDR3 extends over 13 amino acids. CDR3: CATQVVTRYEQYF. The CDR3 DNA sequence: TGTGCCACCCAGGTTGTCACCCGATACGAGCAGTACTTC.

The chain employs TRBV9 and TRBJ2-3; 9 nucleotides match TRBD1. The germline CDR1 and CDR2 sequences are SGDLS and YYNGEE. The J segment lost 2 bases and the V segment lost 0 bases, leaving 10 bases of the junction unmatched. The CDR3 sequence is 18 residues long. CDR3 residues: CASSVVPLGTGNTDTQYF. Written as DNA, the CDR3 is TGTGCCAGCAGCGTAGTGCCATTAGGGACAGGGAACACAGATACGCAGTATTTT.

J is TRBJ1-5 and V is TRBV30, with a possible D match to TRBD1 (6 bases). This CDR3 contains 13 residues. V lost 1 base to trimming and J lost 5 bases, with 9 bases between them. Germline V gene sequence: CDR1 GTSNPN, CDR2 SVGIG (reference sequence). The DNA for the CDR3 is TGTGCCTGGAGTGGTGGGGGCGATCAGCCCCAGCATTTT. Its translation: CAWSGGGDQPQHF.

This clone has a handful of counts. CDR3 protein: CASSPGTYNTGELFF. As DNA, the CDR3 is TGTGCCAGCAGCCCCGGGACTTATAACACCGGGGAGCTGTTTTTT. The V and J genes are TRBV7-6 and TRBJ2-2, with D possibly being TRBD2 (6 bases). V was shortened by 5 bases and J by 2 bases, with 12 bases between the two germline ends. CDR1 SGHVS and CDR2 FNYEAQ come from the germline V gene. The CDR3 has 15 amino acids.

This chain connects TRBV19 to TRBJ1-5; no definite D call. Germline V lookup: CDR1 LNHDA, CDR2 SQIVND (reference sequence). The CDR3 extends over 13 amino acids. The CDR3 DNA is TGTGAAGGTGGGGTATGGTGGAATCAGCCCCAGCATTTT. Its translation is CEGGVWWNQPQHF. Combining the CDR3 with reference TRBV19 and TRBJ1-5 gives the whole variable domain DGGITQSPKYLFRKEGQNVTLSCEQNLNHDAMYWYRQDPGQGLRLIYYSQIVNDFQKGDIAEGYSVSREKKESFPLTVTSAQKNPTAFYLCEGGVWWNQPQHFGDGTRLSIL.

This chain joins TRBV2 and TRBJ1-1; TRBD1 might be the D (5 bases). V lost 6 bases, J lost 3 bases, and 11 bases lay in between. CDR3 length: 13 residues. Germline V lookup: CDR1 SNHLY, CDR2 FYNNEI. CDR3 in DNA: TGTGCCAGCAGCCGGGGGGGGGACACTGAAGCTTTCTTT. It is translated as CASSRGGDTEAFF.

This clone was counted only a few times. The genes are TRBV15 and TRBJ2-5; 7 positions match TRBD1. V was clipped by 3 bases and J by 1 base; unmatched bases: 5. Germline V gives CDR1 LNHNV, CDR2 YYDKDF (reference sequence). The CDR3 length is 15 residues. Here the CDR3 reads CATSSTGTAQETQYF. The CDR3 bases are TGTGCCACCAGCAGTACCGGGACAGCCCAAGAGACCCAGTACTTC.

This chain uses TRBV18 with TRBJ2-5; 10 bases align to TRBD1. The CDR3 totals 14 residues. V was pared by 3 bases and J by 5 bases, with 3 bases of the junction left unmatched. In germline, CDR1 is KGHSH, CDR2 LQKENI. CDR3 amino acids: CASSPTGGGETQYF. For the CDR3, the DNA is TGTGCCAGCTCACCGACAGGGGGCGGTGAGACCCAGTACTTC. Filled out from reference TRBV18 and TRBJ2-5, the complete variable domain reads NAGVMQNPRHLVRRRGQEARLRCSPMKGHSHVYWYRQLPEEGLKFMVYLQKENIIDESGMPKERFSAEFPKEGPSILRIQQVVRGDSAAYFCASSPTGGGETQYFGPGTRLLVL.

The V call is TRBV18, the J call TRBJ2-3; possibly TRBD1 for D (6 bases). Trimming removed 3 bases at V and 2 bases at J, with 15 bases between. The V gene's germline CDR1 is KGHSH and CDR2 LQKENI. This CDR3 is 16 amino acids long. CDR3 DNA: TGTGCCAGCTCACCGAGAGGGACAAGTTTCACAGATACGCAGTATTTT. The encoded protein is CASSPRGTSFTDTQYF. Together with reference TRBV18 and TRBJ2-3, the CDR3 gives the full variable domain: NAGVMQNPRHLVRRRGQEARLRCSPMKGHSHVYWYRQLPEEGLKFMVYLQKENIIDESGMPKERFSAEFPKEGPSILRIQQVVRGDSAAYFCASSPRGTSFTDTQYFGPGTRLTVL.

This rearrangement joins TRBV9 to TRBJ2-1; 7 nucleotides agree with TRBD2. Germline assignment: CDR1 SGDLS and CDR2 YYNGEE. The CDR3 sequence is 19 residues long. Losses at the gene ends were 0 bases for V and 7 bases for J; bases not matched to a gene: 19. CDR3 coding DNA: TGTGCCAGCAGCGTAGACCGCCCCGGACTAGTGGGTAATGGGAATGAGCAGTTCTTC. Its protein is CASSVDRPGLVGNGNEQFF.